This T cell receptor (beta chain) derives from a study of T cell responses to AZD1222 COVID-19 vaccine. Study-level findings and limits: Mapped onto spike, vaccine-associated CD4 TCRs spanned it and were dominant at 160-218 and 743-854. Every sample of the repertoires postdated the peak T cell response.

Sequencing used immunoSEQ multiplex PCR; TCRdb keeps in-frame clones, though not all of them. The sample has 130,000 or so clones, 93% seen once; the top ten hold 4.5% to 6%. A note on this clone: Its antigen is undetermined.

The receptor was isolated from an adult in good health. Sequencing used peripheral blood, obtained on day 0 of AZD1222 vaccination.

CDR3 DNA: TGTGCCAGCAGTGTGACTAGCGGGACGTCCTACGAGCAGTACTTC. Its protein is CASSVTSGTSYEQYF. The genes are TRBV27 and TRBJ2-7; 11 bases map to TRBD2. V was pared by 5 bases and J by 1 base, with 4 bases of the junction left unmatched. CDR1 is MNHEY, CDR2 SMNVEV, per germline (reference sequence). The CDR3 loop spans 15 amino acids.